The TCR beta chain described here comes from a study of human T cells and chemical hapten exposure. Study as a whole: An area of 2 cm by 2 to 2.5 cm on upper inner arm skin received 2% DPC for sensitization. Patch tests applied 0.01% DPC to the upper back, read at 6 days.

V was pared by 3 bases and J by 3 bases, with 9 bases of the junction left unmatched. This CDR3 contains 17 residues. Germline V gene data show CDR1 as SGHDT and CDR2 as YYEEEE. Library construction involved attaching unique molecular identifiers to individual cDNA molecules, which allowed quantitative, reproducible TCR counting. TCRdb called the RACE reads again in MiXCR, with one record for every CDR3 protein. Of around 57,000 distinct CDR3 sequences listed, 11% are singletons. The sample's time point: pre-sensitization, week 0. Treatment specified: therapeutic diphenylcyclopropenone sensitization with weekly scalp DPC.

This sequence originates from a woman in her thirties or forties with alopecia areata. Some clones in this sample may be carry-over from other donors' samples. Sample: whole blood, taken in connection with sensitization to the hapten diphenylcyclopropenone (DPC). The rearrangement links TRBV5-6 to TRBJ2-7; TRBD2 matches 13 bases. CDR3 DNA: TGTGCCAGCAGCTCCCGACTAGCGGGAGGCTCAAGCTACGAGCAGTACTTC. Protein: CASSSRLAGGSSYEQYF.